Each of the 4 T cell receptor beta chains below was sequenced from the same sample in a study of OX40 agonist ivuxolimab in advanced cancers. Libraries were prepared by immunoSEQ multiplex PCR; TCRdb keeps only in-frame clonotypes and omits some of them. Of tens of thousands of clones detected, roughly 87% appear once; the ten largest clones hold over 2.5%. This material consisted of CD4+ or CD8+ T cells sorted from blood, taken in a trial of the OX40 agonist ivuxolimab. Receptors were obtained from an adult with an advanced solid tumor such as melanoma, head and neck, liver or kidney cancer.

CDR3 bases: TGTGCCAGCAGCCGGGACGGGGGAATAAATCAGCCCCAGCATTTT. It codes for CASSRDGGINQPQHF. The chain links TRBV6-5 to TRBJ1-5, with a weak D call TRBD1 (5 bases). The CDR3 runs to 15 residues. Deletions cut 6 bases from V and 4 bases from J, with 16 bases between. CDR1 and CDR2 (germline): MNHEY, SVGAGI.

The chain combines TRBV6-1 with TRBJ1-3; no firm D call. V was trimmed by 3 bases and J by 3 bases, leaving 18 bases between them. The germline V gene encodes CDR1 MNHNS and CDR2 SASEGT. The CDR3 is made up of 17 amino acids. Here the CDR3 reads CASSDPRYGVHGNTIYF. CDR3 bases: TGTGCCAGCAGTGACCCCCGTTATGGGGTTCATGGAAACACCATATATTTT.

This clone was seen only a few times. The rearrangement joins TRBV7-3 to TRBJ2-1; TRBD2 matches at 14 bases. Trimming took 6 bases from V and 9 from J; bases not matched to a gene: 7. Germline CDR1 SGHTA, CDR2 FQGTGA. CDR3 length: 15 residues. CDR3 sequence reads: CASRSTSGRAGEQFF. CDR3 nucleotides: TGTGCCAGCAGGTCGACTAGCGGGAGGGCCGGTGAGCAGTTCTTC.

The genes are TRBV18 and TRBJ2-3; maybe TRBD1 (5 bases). Germline V CDR1 and CDR2: KGHSH, LQKENI. The CDR3 consists of 16 residues. V lost 1 base and J 0 bases, leaving 11 bases between the germline ends. The CDR3 loop is CASSPLGETSTDTQYF. The CDR3 bases are TGTGCCAGCTCACCACTAGGGGAAACTAGCACAGATACGCAGTATTTT.